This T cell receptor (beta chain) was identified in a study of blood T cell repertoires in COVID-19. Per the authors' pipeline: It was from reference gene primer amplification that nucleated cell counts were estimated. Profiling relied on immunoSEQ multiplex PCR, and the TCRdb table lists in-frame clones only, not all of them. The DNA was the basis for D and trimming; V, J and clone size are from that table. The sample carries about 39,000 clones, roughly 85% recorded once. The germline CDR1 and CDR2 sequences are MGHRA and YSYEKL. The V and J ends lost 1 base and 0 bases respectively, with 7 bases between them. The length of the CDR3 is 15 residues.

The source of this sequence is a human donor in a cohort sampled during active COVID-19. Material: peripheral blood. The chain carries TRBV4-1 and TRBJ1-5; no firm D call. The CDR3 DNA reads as TGCGCCAGCAGCCAAGTGGCGGGTAGCAATCAGCCCCAGCATTTT. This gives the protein CASSQVAGSNQPQHF.